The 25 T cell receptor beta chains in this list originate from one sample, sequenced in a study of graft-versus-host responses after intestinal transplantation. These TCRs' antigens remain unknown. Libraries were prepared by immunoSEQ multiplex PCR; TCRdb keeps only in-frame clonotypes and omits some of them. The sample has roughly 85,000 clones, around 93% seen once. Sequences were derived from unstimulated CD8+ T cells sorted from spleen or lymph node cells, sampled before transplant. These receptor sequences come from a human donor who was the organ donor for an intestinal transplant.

The CDR3 nucleotides are TGTGCCAGCAGCTCAGAGCGTGGATACTCTGGAAACACCATATATTTT. Translated, it gives CASSSERGYSGNTIYF. This sequence joins TRBV11-2 and TRBJ1-3; D is unresolved. V was cut by 4 bases and J by 0 bases, with 13 bases left in between. This CDR3 is built from 16 residues. CDR1 is SGHAT, CDR2 FQNNGV, per germline.

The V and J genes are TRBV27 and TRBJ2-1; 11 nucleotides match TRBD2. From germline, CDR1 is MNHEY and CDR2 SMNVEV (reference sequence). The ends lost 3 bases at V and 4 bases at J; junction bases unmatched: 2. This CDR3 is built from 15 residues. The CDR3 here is CASSLTSGKYNEQFF. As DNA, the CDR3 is TGTGCCAGCAGTTTGACTAGCGGGAAGTACAATGAGCAGTTCTTC.

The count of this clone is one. The CDR3 spells CASSVEAFF. In DNA, the CDR3 is TGTGCCAGCTCGGTTGAAGCTTTCTTT. The chain joins TRBV6-1 to TRBJ1-1; D is unclear. CDR1 is MNHNS and CDR2 is SASEGT in the germline V gene. V dropped 8 bases and J dropped 7 bases, with 5 bases sitting between them. The CDR3 is 9 amino acids.

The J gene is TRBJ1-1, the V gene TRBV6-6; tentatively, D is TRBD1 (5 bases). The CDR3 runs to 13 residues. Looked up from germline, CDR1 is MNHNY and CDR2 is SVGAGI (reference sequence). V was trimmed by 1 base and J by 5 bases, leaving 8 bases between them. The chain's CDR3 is CASSYFRGTEAFF. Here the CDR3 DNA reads TGTGCCAGCAGTTACTTCCGGGGGACTGAAGCTTTCTTT.

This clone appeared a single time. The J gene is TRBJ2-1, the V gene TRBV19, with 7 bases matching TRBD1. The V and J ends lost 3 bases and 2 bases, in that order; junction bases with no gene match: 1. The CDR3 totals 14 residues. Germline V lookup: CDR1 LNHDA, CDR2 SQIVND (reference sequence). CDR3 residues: CASSIQGAYNEQFF. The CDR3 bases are TGTGCCAGTAGTATCCAGGGGGCCTACAATGAGCAGTTCTTC. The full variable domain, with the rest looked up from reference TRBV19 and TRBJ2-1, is DGGITQSPKYLFRKEGQNVTLSCEQNLNHDAMYWYRQDPGQGLRLIYYSQIVNDFQKGDIAEGYSVSREKKESFPLTVTSAQKNPTAFYLCASSIQGAYNEQFFGPGTRLTVL.

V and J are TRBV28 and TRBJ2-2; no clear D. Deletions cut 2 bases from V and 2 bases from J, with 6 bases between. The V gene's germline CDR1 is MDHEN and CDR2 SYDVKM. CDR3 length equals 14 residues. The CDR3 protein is CASSLAENTGELFF. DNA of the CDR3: TGTGCCAGCAGTTTAGCGGAAAACACCGGGGAGCTGTTTTTT.

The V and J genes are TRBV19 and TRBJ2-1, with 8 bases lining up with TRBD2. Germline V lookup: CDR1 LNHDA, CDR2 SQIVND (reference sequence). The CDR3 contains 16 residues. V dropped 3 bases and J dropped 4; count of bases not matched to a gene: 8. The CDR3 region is CASSIYAGGIYNEQFF. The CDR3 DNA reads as TGTGCCAGTAGTATCTACGCGGGGGGCATATACAATGAGCAGTTCTTC. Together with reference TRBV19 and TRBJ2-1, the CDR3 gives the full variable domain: DGGITQSPKYLFRKEGQNVTLSCEQNLNHDAMYWYRQDPGQGLRLIYYSQIVNDFQKGDIAEGYSVSREKKESFPLTVTSAQKNPTAFYLCASSIYAGGIYNEQFFGPGTRLTVL.

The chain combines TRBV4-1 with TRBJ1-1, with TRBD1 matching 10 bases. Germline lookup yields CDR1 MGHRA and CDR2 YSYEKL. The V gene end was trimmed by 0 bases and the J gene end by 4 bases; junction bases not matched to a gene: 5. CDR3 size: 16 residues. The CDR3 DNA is TGCGCCAGCAGCCAAGATCCCCGGACAGGGGGCACTGAAGCTTTCTTT. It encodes CASSQDPRTGGTEAFF.

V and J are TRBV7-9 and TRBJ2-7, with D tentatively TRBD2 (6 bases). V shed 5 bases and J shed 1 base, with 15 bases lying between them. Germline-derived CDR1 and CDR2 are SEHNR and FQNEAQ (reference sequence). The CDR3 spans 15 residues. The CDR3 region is CASSDGLLQSYEQYF. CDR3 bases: TGTGCCAGCAGCGACGGACTACTCCAATCCTACGAGCAGTACTTC.

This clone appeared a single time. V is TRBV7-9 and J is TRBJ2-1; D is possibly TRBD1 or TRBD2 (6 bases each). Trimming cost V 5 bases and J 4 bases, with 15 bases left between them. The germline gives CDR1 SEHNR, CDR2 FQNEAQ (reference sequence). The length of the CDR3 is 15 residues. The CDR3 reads CASSPLRGPYNEQFF. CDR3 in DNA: TGTGCCAGCAGCCCCCTCCGGGGGCCGTACAATGAGCAGTTCTTC.

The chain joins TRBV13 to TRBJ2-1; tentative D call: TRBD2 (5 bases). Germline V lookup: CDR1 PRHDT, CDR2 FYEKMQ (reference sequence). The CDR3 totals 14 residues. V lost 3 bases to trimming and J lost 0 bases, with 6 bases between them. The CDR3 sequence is CASSFSGSYNEQFF. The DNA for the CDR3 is TGTGCCAGCAGCTTCAGCGGCTCCTACAATGAGCAGTTCTTC.

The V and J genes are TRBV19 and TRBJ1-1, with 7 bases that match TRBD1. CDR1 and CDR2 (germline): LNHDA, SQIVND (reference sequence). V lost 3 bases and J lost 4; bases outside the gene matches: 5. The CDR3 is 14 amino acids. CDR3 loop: CASSIDRARTEAFF. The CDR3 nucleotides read TGTGCCAGTAGTATCGACAGGGCGCGCACTGAAGCTTTCTTT.

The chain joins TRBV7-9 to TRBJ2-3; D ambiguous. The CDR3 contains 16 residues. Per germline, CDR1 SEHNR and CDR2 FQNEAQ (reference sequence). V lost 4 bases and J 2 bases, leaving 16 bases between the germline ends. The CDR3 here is CASSSTHQSLTDTQYF. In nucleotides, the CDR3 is TGTGCCAGCAGCTCAACTCACCAATCACTCACAGATACGCAGTATTTT.

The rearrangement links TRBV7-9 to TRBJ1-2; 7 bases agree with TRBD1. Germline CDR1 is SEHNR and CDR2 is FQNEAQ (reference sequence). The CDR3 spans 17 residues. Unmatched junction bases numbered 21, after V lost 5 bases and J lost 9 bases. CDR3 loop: CASSHSGTVGSSYRYTF. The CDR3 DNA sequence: TGTGCCAGCAGCCATTCCGGGACAGTGGGCTCTAGTTATCGCTACACCTTC.

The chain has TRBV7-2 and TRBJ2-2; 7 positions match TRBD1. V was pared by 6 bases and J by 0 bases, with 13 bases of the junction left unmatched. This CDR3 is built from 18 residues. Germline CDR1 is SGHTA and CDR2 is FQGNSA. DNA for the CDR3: TGTGCCAGCAGGATCGACTCGGGACAGACTACGAACACCGGGGAGCTGTTTTTT. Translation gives CASRIDSGQTTNTGELFF. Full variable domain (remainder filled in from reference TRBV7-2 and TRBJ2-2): GAGVSQSPSNKVTEKGKDVELRCDPISGHTALYWYRQSLGQGLEFLIYFQGNSAPDKSGLPSDRFSAERTGGSVSTLTIQRTQQEDSAVYLCASRIDSGQTTNTGELFFGEGSRLTVL.

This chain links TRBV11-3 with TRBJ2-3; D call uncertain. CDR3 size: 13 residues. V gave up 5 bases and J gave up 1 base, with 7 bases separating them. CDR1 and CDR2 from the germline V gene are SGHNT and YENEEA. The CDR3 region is CASSPDGTDTQYF. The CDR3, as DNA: TGTGCCAGCAGCCCAGACGGCACAGATACGCAGTATTTT.

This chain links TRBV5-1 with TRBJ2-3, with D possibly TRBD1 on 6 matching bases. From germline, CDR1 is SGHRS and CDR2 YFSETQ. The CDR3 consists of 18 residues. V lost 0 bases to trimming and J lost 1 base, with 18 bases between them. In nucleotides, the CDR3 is TGCGCCAGCAGCTTGGTGGGGACAACCGTCCGGGGCACAGATACGCAGTATTTT. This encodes CASSLVGTTVRGTDTQYF.

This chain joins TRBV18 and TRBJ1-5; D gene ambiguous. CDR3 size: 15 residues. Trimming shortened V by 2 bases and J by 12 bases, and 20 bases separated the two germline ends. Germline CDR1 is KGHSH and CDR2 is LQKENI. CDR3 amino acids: CASSPSDFFGKLQHF. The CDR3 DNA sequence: TGTGCCAGCTCACCATCGGACTTCTTTGGGAAGCTCCAGCATTTT.

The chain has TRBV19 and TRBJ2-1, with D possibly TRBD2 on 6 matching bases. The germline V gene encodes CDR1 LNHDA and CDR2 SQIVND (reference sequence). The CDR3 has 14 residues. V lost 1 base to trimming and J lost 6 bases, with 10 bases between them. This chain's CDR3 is CASSIVDGGNEQFF. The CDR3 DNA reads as TGTGCCAGTAGTATAGTAGACGGGGGCAATGAGCAGTTCTTC.

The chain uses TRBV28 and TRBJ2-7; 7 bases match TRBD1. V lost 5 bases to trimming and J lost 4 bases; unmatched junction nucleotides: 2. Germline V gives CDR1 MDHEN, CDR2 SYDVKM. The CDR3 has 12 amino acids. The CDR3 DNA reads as TGTGCCAGCAGTGACAGGGCTTACGAGCAGTACTTC. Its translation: CASSDRAYEQYF.

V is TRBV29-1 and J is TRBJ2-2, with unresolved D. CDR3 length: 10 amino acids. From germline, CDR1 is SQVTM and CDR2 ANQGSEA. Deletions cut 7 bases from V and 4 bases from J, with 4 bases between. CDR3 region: CSASTGELFF. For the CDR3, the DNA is TGCAGCGCTAGCACCGGGGAGCTGTTTTTT.

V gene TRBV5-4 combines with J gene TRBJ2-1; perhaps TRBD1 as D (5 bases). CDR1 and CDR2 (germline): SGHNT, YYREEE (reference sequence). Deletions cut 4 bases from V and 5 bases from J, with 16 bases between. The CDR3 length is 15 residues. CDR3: CASSVQVPRHNEQFF. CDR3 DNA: TGTGCCAGCAGCGTACAGGTCCCGCGGCACAATGAGCAGTTCTTC.

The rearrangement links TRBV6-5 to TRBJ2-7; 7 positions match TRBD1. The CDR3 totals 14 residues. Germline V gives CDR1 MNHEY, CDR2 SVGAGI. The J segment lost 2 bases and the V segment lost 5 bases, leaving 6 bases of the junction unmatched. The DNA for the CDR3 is TGTGCCAGCAGTGAGGGACAGATTACCTACGAGCAGTACTTC. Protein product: CASSEGQITYEQYF.

The CDR3 sequence: CASSLGQGGEQYF. CDR3 coding DNA: TGCGCCAGCAGCCTGGGACAGGGGGGCGAGCAGTACTTC. The chain couples TRBV4-1 to TRBJ2-7; 11 bases are shared with TRBD1. Germline V gene lookup returns CDR1 MGHRA and CDR2 YSYEKL. After removal of 4 bases from V and 6 bases from J, the junction contained 2 bases not matched to a gene. The CDR3 is 13 amino acids.

The CDR3 sequence is CASSEGNSDYGYTF. CDR3 DNA sequence: TGCGCCAGCAGCGAGGGAAATTCAGATTATGGCTACACCTTC. The gene calls are TRBV5-1 and TRBJ1-2; D gene uncertain. CDR1 is SGHRS and CDR2 is YFSETQ in the germline V gene. The CDR3 extends over 14 amino acids. Between the trimmed V and J ends, which lost 4 bases and 5 bases, there was a span of 15 bases.